The entry that follows covers one T cell receptor beta chain sequence. The CDR3 totals 14 residues. Trimming stripped 7 bases from V and 5 bases from J, with 17 bases between. Germline assignment: CDR1 MNHEY and CDR2 SVGAGI. Per the study methods: Amplification of reference gene primers was used by the study to estimate nucleated cell counts. Generated by immunoSEQ multiplex PCR, the TCRdb table keeps only in-frame clones and is missing some. The DNA gave D and trimming, while V, J and clone size come from that table. Of 350,000 to 400,000 clones listed, more than 70% were seen once; the top ten hold around 3%. This record comes from a study of blood T cell repertoires in COVID-19.

The chain joins TRBV6-5 to TRBJ2-5, with D perhaps matching TRBD2 (6 bases). Sequences were obtained from peripheral blood. This receptor was taken from a woman aged 25 to 45 with COVID-19, enrolled during active disease. This CDR3 is CASKRVMEGETQYF. The CDR3 DNA is TGTGCCAGCAAGCGCGTAATGGAGGGTGAGACCCAGTACTTC.